This TCR beta chain was obtained from a study of OX40 agonist ivuxolimab in advanced cancers. The repertoire was sequenced with immunoSEQ multiplex PCR; TCRdb's copy has only in-frame clones and lacks some. Found here are 75,000 to 95,000 clones, 90% of them singletons; the top ten hold 7.4%. Germline loops: CDR1 WSHSY, CDR2 SAAADI. The J segment lost 0 bases and the V segment lost 6 bases, leaving 7 bases of the junction unmatched. The CDR3 totals 16 residues. Sequenced here: CD4+ or CD8+ T cells sorted from blood, sampled in a trial of the OX40 agonist ivuxolimab. The V and J genes are TRBV10-2 and TRBJ1-3, with 8 bases aligning to TRBD1. The sequence derives from an adult with an advanced solid tumor such as melanoma, head and neck, liver or kidney cancer. The CDR3 is CASSQDRGGSGNTIYF. In nucleotides, the CDR3 is TGCGCCAGCAGCCAAGACAGGGGCGGCTCTGGAAACACCATATATTTT.